Below are 26 T cell receptor beta chains sequenced from a single sample in a study of identical twins. TCRdb re-called the 5' RACE reads through MiXCR, storing one row per CDR3 protein. The sample has roughly 540,000 distinct CDR3 sequences, roughly a fifth seen once. The same sample was also used in a study of T cells expressing NK-cell markers.

Sequencing input: CD4+ T cells sorted from blood. Source of these receptors: a woman aged 18-35 years in good health.

V usage is TRBV5-1 and J usage is TRBJ2-3; D remains unclear. The CDR3 is 13 amino acids. CDR1 and CDR2 (germline): SGHRS, YFSETQ. V was cut by 2 bases and J by 2 bases, with 6 bases left in between. Written as DNA, the CDR3 is TGCGCCAGCAGCTTAATATACACAGATACGCAGTATTTT. The encoded protein is CASSLIYTDTQYF.

This clonotype was counted between two and nine times. The junction departs from the called germline gene at one end, perhaps through a read error. This chain links TRBV4-1 with TRBJ2-2, with TRBD2 matching 13 bases. Germline V gives CDR1 MGHRA, CDR2 YSYEKL. The CDR3 runs to 18 residues. The CDR3, as DNA: TGCGCCAGCAGCTTTCGACTAGCGGGAGGATCGAATACCGGGGAGCTGTTTTTT. Protein sequence: CASSFRLAGGSNTGELFF.

This clonotype was recorded many times. The rearrangement uses TRBV12-3 or TRBV12-4 and TRBJ2-5, with no clear D. The CDR3 consists of 11 residues. Trimming shortened V by 6 bases and J by 5 bases, and 7 bases separated the two germline ends. The CDR3 reads CASSPAETQYF. Here the CDR3 DNA reads TGTGCCAGCAGCCCGGCCGAGACCCAGTACTTC.

The V call is TRBV20-1, the J call TRBJ1-1; a weak D match, TRBD1 (5 bases). The CDR3 runs 14 residues. With 0 bases removed from V and 5 bases from J, the gap between germline ends came to 13 bases. Germline CDR1 and CDR2: DFQATT and SNEGSKA (reference sequence). The CDR3 sequence is CSARDSAGRTEAFF. The CDR3 DNA follows: TGCAGTGCTAGAGATTCGGCAGGGCGAACTGAAGCTTTCTTT.

In this sample, this clonotype turned up many times. This chain uses TRBV29-1 with TRBJ2-7; D is perhaps TRBD1 (6 bases). Looked up from germline, CDR1 is SQVTM and CDR2 is ANQGSEA. The CDR3 consists of 14 residues. Trimming took 6 bases from V and 3 from J, leaving 18 bases between them. The CDR3 DNA follows: TGCAGCGTCGGACAGCTTAACTTTAACTACGAGCAGTACTTC. Amino acids: CSVGQLNFNYEQYF.

The sample holds a few counts of this clonotype. The chain combines TRBV2 with TRBJ2-1; D is possibly TRBD2 (6 bases). V was shortened by 4 bases and J by 7 bases, with 8 bases between the two germline ends. Per germline, CDR1 SNHLY and CDR2 FYNNEI. The CDR3 is 12 residues long. In DNA, the CDR3 is TGTGCCAGCAGTGCGACTAGAAATGAGCAGTTCTTC. This codes for CASSATRNEQFF. Based on the CDR3 plus reference TRBV2 and TRBJ2-1, the full variable domain is EPEVTQTPSHQVTQMGQEVILRCVPISNHLYFYWYRQILGQKVEFLVSFYNNEISEKSEIFDDQFSVERPDGSNFTLKIRSTKLEDSAMYFCASSATRNEQFFGPGTRLTVL.

This chain links TRBV20-1 with TRBJ2-7; D might be TRBD2 (6 bases). This CDR3 is built from 14 residues. The V gene's germline CDR1 is DFQATT and CDR2 SNEGSKA (reference sequence). V was trimmed by 1 base and J by 6 bases, leaving 16 bases between them. CDR3 loop: CSARVGGGTAEQYF. In DNA, the CDR3 is TGCAGTGCTAGAGTTGGCGGCGGGACCGCCGAGCAGTACTTC.

The gene calls are TRBV20-1 and TRBJ1-1, with a weak D call TRBD1 (6 bases). With 6 bases removed from V and 6 bases from J, the gap between germline ends came to 11 bases. Germline V CDR1 and CDR2: DFQATT, SNEGSKA (reference sequence). CDR3 length equals 11 residues. The DNA of the CDR3 is TGCAGTGCCTCGAGGGGGTCTGAAGCTTTCTTT. Translating it yields CSASRGSEAFF.

This clonotype was found a few times. V gene TRBV12-3 or TRBV12-4 combines with J gene TRBJ1-3; no clear D. This CDR3 is built from 14 residues. Trimming removed 3 bases from V and 3 bases from J, with 9 bases in between. CDR3 nucleotides: TGTGCCAGCAGTTTCGGCCGGATTGGAAACACCATATATTTT. Encoded protein: CASSFGRIGNTIYF.

This clonotype was picked up a small number of times. The rearrangement uses TRBV20-1 and TRBJ2-3, with 8 nucleotides matching TRBD1. Germline lookup yields CDR1 DFQATT and CDR2 SNEGSKA (reference sequence). V lost 5 bases to trimming and J lost 3 bases; unmatched junction nucleotides: 7. This CDR3 has 14 residues. CDR3 DNA sequence: TGCAGTGCTCCCCGGACAGGGAGAACAGATACGCAGTATTTT. This translates into CSAPRTGRTDTQYF.

This clonotype has a handful of counts. The rearrangement links TRBV18 to TRBJ2-5, with 7 bases identical to TRBD2. This CDR3 is 14 amino acids long. Germline assignment: CDR1 KGHSH and CDR2 LQKENI. V gave up 3 bases and J gave up 2 bases; unmatched junction bases: 3. For the CDR3, the DNA is TGTGCCAGCTCACCTAGCGGGCTTCAAGAGACCCAGTACTTC. Protein product: CASSPSGLQETQYF.

This clonotype was seen repeatedly, ten times or more. The CDR3 is CASSLGFRTDTQYF. CDR3 DNA: TGTGCCAGCAGTTTGGGATTCCGCACAGATACGCAGTATTTT. V usage is TRBV12-3 or TRBV12-4 and J usage is TRBJ2-3, with D unresolved. The CDR3 contains 14 residues. The ends were cut back, 3 bases at V and 1 base at J, with 8 bases in the middle.

V is TRBV6-5 and J is TRBJ2-7, with TRBD2 matching 8 bases. Germline lookup yields CDR1 MNHEY and CDR2 SVGAGI. V lost 0 bases, J lost 5 bases, and 9 bases stayed unmatched. The CDR3 contains 16 residues. CDR3: CASSYSMSGSEHEQYF. The CDR3 DNA is TGTGCCAGCAGTTACTCGATGAGCGGGAGTGAACACGAGCAGTACTTC.

The chain links TRBV3-1 to TRBJ2-7, with 7 bases matching TRBD2. Germline V gene lookup returns CDR1 LGHDT and CDR2 YNNKEL (reference sequence). The CDR3 is 14 amino acids. With V trimmed by 4 bases and J by 7 bases, 10 bases remained unmatched. The CDR3 is CASSPTWGGMEQYF. DNA of the CDR3: TGTGCCAGCAGCCCCACATGGGGAGGGATGGAGCAGTACTTC.

The chain has TRBV5-1 and TRBJ2-1; D is ambiguous. This CDR3 is 14 amino acids long. V was pared by 2 bases and J by 6 bases, with 12 bases between. In germline, CDR1 is SGHRS, CDR2 YFSETQ. CDR3 residues: CASSFARLGNEQFF. In nucleotides, the CDR3 is TGCGCCAGCAGCTTTGCTAGGTTAGGCAATGAGCAGTTCTTC. Together with reference TRBV5-1 and TRBJ2-1, the CDR3 gives the full variable domain: KAGVTQTPRYLIKTRGQQVTLSCSPISGHRSVSWYQQTPGQGLQFLFEYFSETQRNKGNFPGRFSGRQFSNSRSEMNVSTLELGDSALYLCASSFARLGNEQFFGPGTRLTVL.

This clonotype appeared many times. This chain connects TRBV6-5 to TRBJ2-1; 9 bases are a match to TRBD2. CDR3 length equals 15 residues. CDR1 MNHEY and CDR2 SVGAGI come from the germline V gene. V lost 6 bases and J lost 8; bases outside the gene matches: 11. The CDR3 here is CASRFSGTSSDEQFF. Here the CDR3 DNA reads TGTGCCAGCAGATTCTCCGGGACTAGCTCCGATGAGCAGTTCTTC.

This clonotype was counted only a few times. The J gene is TRBJ2-5, the V gene TRBV20-1; D remains ambiguous. V lost 6 bases, J lost 4 bases, and 15 bases lay in between. The CDR3 spans 13 residues. Per the germline V gene, CDR1 is DFQATT and CDR2 is SNEGSKA (reference sequence). The CDR3 loop is CSAGDATPETQYF. CDR3 in DNA: TGCAGTGCCGGAGATGCTACCCCAGAGACCCAGTACTTC.

A single count supports this clonotype. The chain carries TRBV5-8 and TRBJ2-4; D is ambiguous. The V and J ends lost 4 bases and 0 bases respectively, with 8 bases between them. Germline V gives CDR1 SGHTS, CDR2 YDEGEE. The CDR3 covers 14 residues. The CDR3 DNA reads as TGTGCCAGCAGCCCTATGGGAGCCAAAAACATTCAGTACTTC. It is translated as CASSPMGAKNIQYF.

The chain carries TRBV29-1 and TRBJ2-3, with TRBD1 matching over 9 bases. V trimming: 5 bases; J trimming: 4 bases; junction bases outside the gene matches: 4. CDR3 length: 13 residues. Germline assignment: CDR1 SQVTM and CDR2 ANQGSEA. The DNA for the CDR3 is TGCAGCGTTCTTGGGACAGGGTCAGATACGCAGTATTTT. Amino acids: CSVLGTGSDTQYF.

The sample holds many counts of this clonotype. The rearrangement links TRBV10-3 to TRBJ2-1, with a possible D match to TRBD2 (5 bases). V was cut by 3 bases and J by 6 bases, with 9 bases left in between. The CDR3 length is 13 residues. Germline V CDR1 and CDR2: ENHRY, SYGVKD. CDR3 amino acids: CAISEAEPNEQFF. The CDR3 DNA follows: TGTGCCATCAGTGAAGCGGAACCCAATGAGCAGTTCTTC.

This clonotype was picked up a small number of times. This chain uses TRBV29-1 with TRBJ2-7, with 7 bases fitting TRBD2. CDR1 and CDR2 from the germline V gene are SQVTM and ANQGSEA. There are 13 residues in the CDR3. V gave up 3 bases and J gave up 3 bases; unmatched junction bases: 5. CDR3 sequence: CSVEGAGDYEQYF. CDR3 in DNA: TGCAGCGTTGAGGGTGCGGGAGACTACGAGCAGTACTTC.

This clonotype was picked up a small number of times. The rearrangement links TRBV20-1 to TRBJ2-1; 9 bases line up with TRBD2. CDR3 length: 16 residues. J gave up 9 bases and V 0 bases, and 12 bases lay outside the gene matches. Per germline, CDR1 DFQATT and CDR2 SNEGSKA (reference sequence). The CDR3 protein is CSARESGTSRSGEQFF. The CDR3 DNA is TGCAGTGCTAGAGAGTCAGGGACTAGCAGGTCAGGTGAGCAGTTCTTC.

The CDR3 protein is CSARDRSRTGDHEQYF. CDR3 bases: TGCAGTGCTAGAGATAGGAGCCGGACAGGGGACCACGAGCAGTACTTC. This rearrangement joins TRBV20-1 to TRBJ2-7; 9 nucleotides agree with TRBD1. Germline CDR1 DFQATT, CDR2 SNEGSKA (reference sequence). This CDR3 has 16 amino acids. J gave up 5 bases and V 0 bases, and 11 bases lay outside the gene matches.

This clonotype was recorded a few times. V is TRBV20-1 and J is TRBJ2-7, with D perhaps matching TRBD1 or TRBD2 (5 bases each). Germline loops: CDR1 DFQATT, CDR2 SNEGSKA (reference sequence). V gave up 5 bases and J gave up 3 bases, with 17 bases separating them. This CDR3 contains 14 residues. Written as DNA, the CDR3 is TGCAGTGCTTCACGGGACGGGCCAAACTACGAGCAGTACTTC. As protein: CSASRDGPNYEQYF.

The chain links TRBV29-1 to TRBJ2-5, with TRBD2 as a possible D gene (5 bases). With 4 bases removed from V and 1 base from J, the gap between germline ends came to 13 bases. The CDR3 runs 14 residues. CDR1 is SQVTM, CDR2 ANQGSEA, per germline. In DNA, the CDR3 is TGCAGCGTTGCGTCCGGGAATGGCCAAGAGACCCAGTACTTC. It is translated as CSVASGNGQETQYF.

The CDR3 here is CASSLVPGQYEQYF. The CDR3 region has the DNA TGTGCCAGCAGCCTCGTCCCGGGACAATACGAGCAGTACTTC. V gene TRBV7-9 combines with J gene TRBJ2-7; maybe TRBD1 (6 bases). CDR1 is SEHNR, CDR2 FQNEAQ, per germline (reference sequence). V lost 5 bases to trimming and J lost 4 bases, with 15 bases between them. The CDR3 is 14 amino acids.